This passage covers 8 T cell receptor beta chains from one sample sequenced in a study of T cell responses to AZD1222 COVID-19 vaccine. TCRdb keeps only in-frame clones here, not all; method: immunoSEQ multiplex PCR. The table includes 95,000 to 150,000 clones, 92% detected once. Sequenced here: peripheral blood, sampled on day 0 of AZD1222 vaccination. These receptors came from an adult in good health.

The V and J genes are TRBV30 and TRBJ1-6; 7 bases line up with TRBD1. V lost 4 bases and J lost 9; bases outside the gene matches: 9. Germline V gives CDR1 GTSNPN, CDR2 SVGIG (reference sequence). This CDR3 is 14 amino acids long. This chain's CDR3 is CAWKRGHLGSPLHF. The CDR3 DNA reads as TGTGCCTGGAAAAGGGGGCACCTCGGTTCACCCCTCCACTTT.

The chain is built from TRBV2 and TRBJ1-2; D uncertain. The CDR3 covers 13 residues. Trimming removed 4 bases at V and 7 bases at J, with 13 bases between. Germline CDR1 is SNHLY and CDR2 is FYNNEI. The CDR3 loop is CASSVATSIGYTF. CDR3 nucleotides: TGTGCCAGCAGTGTGGCCACCTCTATTGGCTACACCTTC.

The gene calls are TRBV19 and TRBJ1-5; D is perhaps TRBD1 (6 bases). The CDR3 length is 13 residues. CDR1 is LNHDA and CDR2 is SQIVND in the germline V gene (reference sequence). Deletions cut 9 bases from V and 1 base from J, with 10 bases between. The CDR3 reads CASRDTSNQPQHF. Here the CDR3 DNA reads TGTGCCAGCCGGGACACGAGCAATCAGCCCCAGCATTTT.

The chain combines TRBV19 with TRBJ2-1, with 7 positions matching TRBD2. Germline V gene lookup returns CDR1 LNHDA and CDR2 SQIVND (reference sequence). The CDR3 spans 14 residues. The V segment lost 5 bases and the J segment 4 bases; nucleotides outside the gene matches: 5. For the CDR3, the DNA is TGTGCCAGTAGTCGTGGGAGGGAATACAATGAGCAGTTCTTC. Translation: CASSRGREYNEQFF.

The V call is TRBV6-5, the J call TRBJ2-1; the D is unclear. Trimming took 11 bases from V and 8 from J, leaving 19 bases between them. CDR1 is MNHEY, CDR2 SVGAGI, per germline. CDR3 size: 13 residues. In DNA, the CDR3 is TGTGCCGGTCATCGGACGGTGAGAGATGAGCAGTTCTTC. Amino acid sequence: CAGHRTVRDEQFF.

CDR3: CASSEGGTDTQYF. CDR3 DNA sequence: TGCGCCAGCAGTGAGGGAGGCACAGATACGCAGTATTTT. The chain recombines TRBV10-1 with TRBJ2-3; no clear D gene. The V end was cut by 2 bases, the J end by 1 base, with 4 bases between. From germline, CDR1 is WNHNN and CDR2 SYGVQD (reference sequence). The CDR3 has 13 residues.

This clone appeared a single time. The chain carries TRBV7-9 and TRBJ2-7, with 12 bases that match TRBD1. The CDR3 has 15 residues. Unmatched junction bases numbered 7, after V lost 5 bases and J lost 5 bases. The germline V gene encodes CDR1 SEHNR and CDR2 FQNEAQ (reference sequence). The CDR3 DNA reads as TGTGCCAGCAGCCACCGGGACAGGGGGCTTGACGAGCAGTACTTC. Its protein is CASSHRDRGLDEQYF.

The chain is built from TRBV7-3 and TRBJ2-1; 8 nucleotides match TRBD2. Germline V lookup: CDR1 SGHTA, CDR2 FQGTGA. The CDR3 is 16 residues long. With 3 bases clipped from V and 0 bases from J, the junction kept 4 bases outside the gene matches. CDR3 amino acids: CASSLLAGSSYNEQFF. In DNA, the CDR3 is TGTGCCAGCAGCTTGCTAGCGGGTAGCTCCTACAATGAGCAGTTCTTC. The full variable domain, its missing parts supplied by reference TRBV7-3 and TRBJ2-1, is GAGVSQTPSNKVTEKGKYVELRCDPISGHTALYWYRQSLGQGPEFLIYFQGTGAADDSGLPNDRFFAVRPEGSVSTLKIQRTERGDSAVYLCASSLLAGSSYNEQFFGPGTRLTVL.